This T cell receptor beta chain is drawn from a study of shared clonotypes between healthy human individuals. Study background: Contributing individuals were two females and a few males aged 18 to 49. Study-wide results and caveats: The sampled material consisted only of blood, and tissue repertoires are likely to differ.

The authors split each subset's genomic DNA evenly across several immunoSEQ plates. Sequenced by immunoSEQ multiplex PCR; TCRdb stores in-frame clones only, minus some. Of 2 million to 3 million clones in the sample, around 90% were seen once. Adult Caucasians living in Nashville, Tennessee made up all of the donors. The germline V and J ends were trimmed by 3 bases and 11 bases, with 23 bases remaining between them. Germline V lookup: CDR1 SGHDT, CDR2 YYEEEE. The length of the CDR3 is 15 residues. Comment on this clone: Its target is unknown.

The sequenced material came from naive CD4+ T cells sorted from blood. Specified subset: CD45RA+ positively selected. The genes are TRBV5-6 and TRBJ1-1; D remains ambiguous. The clonotype comes from a man younger than 35 in good health. Written as DNA, the CDR3 is TGTGCCAGCAGCTCGTACCTCACGGATATTAATCCCGCTTTCTTT. Translated: CASSSYLTDINPAFF.